This T cell receptor (beta chain) was retrieved from a study of blood T cell repertoires in COVID-19. Authors' methods: Nucleated cell counts were estimated from reference gene primer amplification. Sequencing was performed with immunoSEQ multiplex PCR; in TCRdb, only in-frame clones are kept and a portion is missing. Clone size and the V and J calls come from that table; the DNA yielded D and trimming. Found here are fewer than 130,000 clones, approximately 82% of them singletons; the top ten hold around 4%. The receptor was derived from a woman of 80 years or more with acute or convalescent COVID-19. Sequencing was done on a sample of peripheral blood.

The CDR3 reads CASSQTSSGASYEQYF. The CDR3 bases are TGTGCCAGCAGCCAAACATCTAGCGGGGCCTCCTACGAGCAGTACTTC. The chain links TRBV3-1 (or the pseudogene TRBV3-2) to TRBJ2-7; 9 nucleotides agree with TRBD2. The CDR3 consists of 16 residues. Germline-derived CDR1 and CDR2 are LGHDT and YNNKEL (reference sequence). V was clipped by 2 bases and J by 0 bases; unmatched bases: 5.